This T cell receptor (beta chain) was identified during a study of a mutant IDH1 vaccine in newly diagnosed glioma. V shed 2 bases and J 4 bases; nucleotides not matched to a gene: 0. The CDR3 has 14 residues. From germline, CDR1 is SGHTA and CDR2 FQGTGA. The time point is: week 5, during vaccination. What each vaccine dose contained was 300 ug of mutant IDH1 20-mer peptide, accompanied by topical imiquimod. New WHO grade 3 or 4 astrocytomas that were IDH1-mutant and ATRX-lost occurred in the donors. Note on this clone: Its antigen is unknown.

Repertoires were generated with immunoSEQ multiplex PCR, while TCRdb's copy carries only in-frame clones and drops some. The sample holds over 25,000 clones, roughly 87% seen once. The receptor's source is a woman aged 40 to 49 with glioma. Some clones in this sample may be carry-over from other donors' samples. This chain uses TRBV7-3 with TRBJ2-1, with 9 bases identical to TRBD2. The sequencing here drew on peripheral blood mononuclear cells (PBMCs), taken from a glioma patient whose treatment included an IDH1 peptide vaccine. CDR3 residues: CASSLLAGYNEQFF. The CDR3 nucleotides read TGTGCCAGCAGCTTACTAGCGGGATACAATGAGCAGTTCTTC. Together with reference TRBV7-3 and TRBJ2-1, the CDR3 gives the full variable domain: GAGVSQTPSNKVTEKGKYVELRCDPISGHTALYWYRQSLGQGPEFLIYFQGTGAADDSGLPNDRFFAVRPEGSVSTLKIQRTERGDSAVYLCASSLLAGYNEQFFGPGTRLTVL.